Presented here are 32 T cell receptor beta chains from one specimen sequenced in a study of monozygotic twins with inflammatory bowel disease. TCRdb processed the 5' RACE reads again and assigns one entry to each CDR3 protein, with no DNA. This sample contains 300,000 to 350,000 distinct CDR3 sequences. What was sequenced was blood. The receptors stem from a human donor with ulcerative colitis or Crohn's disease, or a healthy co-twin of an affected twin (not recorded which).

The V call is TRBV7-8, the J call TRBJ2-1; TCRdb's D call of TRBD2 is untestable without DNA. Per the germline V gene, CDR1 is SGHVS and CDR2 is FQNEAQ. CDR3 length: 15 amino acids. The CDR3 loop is CASSLAGPTYNEQFF.

CDR3 amino acids: CSASAGSANYGYTF. This chain connects TRBV20-1 to TRBJ1-2. The CDR3 covers 14 residues. Per germline, CDR1 DFQATT and CDR2 SNEGSKA (reference sequence).

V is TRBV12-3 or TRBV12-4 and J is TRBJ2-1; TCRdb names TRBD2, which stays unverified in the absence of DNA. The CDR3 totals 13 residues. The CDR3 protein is CASSLSGENEQFF.

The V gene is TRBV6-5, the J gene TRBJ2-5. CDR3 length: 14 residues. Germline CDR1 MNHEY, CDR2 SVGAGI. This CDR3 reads CASSYSSWQETQYF.

CDR3 sequence reads: CASSWSGYNEQFF. The chain couples TRBV7-2 to TRBJ2-1. The CDR3 runs to 13 residues. Looked up from germline, CDR1 is SGHTA and CDR2 is FQGNSA.

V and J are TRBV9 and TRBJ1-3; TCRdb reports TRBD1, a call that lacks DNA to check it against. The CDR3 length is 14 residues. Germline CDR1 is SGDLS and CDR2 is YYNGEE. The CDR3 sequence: CASSASGQGNTIYF.

The CDR3 reads CSARDRAQETQYF. The chain recombines TRBV20-1 with TRBJ2-5. Germline CDR1 is DFQATT and CDR2 is SNEGSKA (reference sequence). The CDR3 is 13 residues long.

This CDR3 is CASSQDLGQRNTQYF. This sequence joins TRBV4-3 and TRBJ2-3. This CDR3 spans 15 amino acids. Per germline, CDR1 LGHNA and CDR2 YSLEER.

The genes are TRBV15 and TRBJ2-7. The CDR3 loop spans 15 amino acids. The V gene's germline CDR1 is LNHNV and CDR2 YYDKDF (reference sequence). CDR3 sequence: CATSRDQEPRIKQYF. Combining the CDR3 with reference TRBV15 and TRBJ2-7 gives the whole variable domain DAMVIQNPRYQVTQFGKPVTLSCSQTLNHNVMYWYQQKSSQAPKLLFHYYDKDFNNEADTPDNFQSRRPNTSFCFLDIRSPGLGDTAMYLCATSRDQEPRIKQYFGPGTRLTVT.

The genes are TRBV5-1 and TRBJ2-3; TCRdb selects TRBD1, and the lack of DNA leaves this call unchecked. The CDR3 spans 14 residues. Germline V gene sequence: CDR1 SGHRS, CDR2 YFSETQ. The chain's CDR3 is CASSLQGGVDTQYF.

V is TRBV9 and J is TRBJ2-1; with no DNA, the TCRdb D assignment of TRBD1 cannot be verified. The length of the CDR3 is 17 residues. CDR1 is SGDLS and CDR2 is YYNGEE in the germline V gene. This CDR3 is CASSPRGGQGAINEQFF.

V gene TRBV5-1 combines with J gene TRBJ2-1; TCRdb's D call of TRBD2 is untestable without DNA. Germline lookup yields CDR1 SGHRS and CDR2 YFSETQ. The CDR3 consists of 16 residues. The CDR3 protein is CASSNLSGGSFNEQFF.

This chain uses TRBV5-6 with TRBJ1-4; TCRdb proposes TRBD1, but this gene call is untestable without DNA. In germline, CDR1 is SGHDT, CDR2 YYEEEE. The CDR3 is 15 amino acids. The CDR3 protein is CASSALTGAKEKLFF.

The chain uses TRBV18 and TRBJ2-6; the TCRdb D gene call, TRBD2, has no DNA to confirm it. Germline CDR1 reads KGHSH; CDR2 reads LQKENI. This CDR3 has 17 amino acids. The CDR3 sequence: CASSPELAGTGANVLTF.

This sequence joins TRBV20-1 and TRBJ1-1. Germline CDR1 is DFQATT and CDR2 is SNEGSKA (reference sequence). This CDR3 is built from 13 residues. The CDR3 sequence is CSANPTLNTEAFF.

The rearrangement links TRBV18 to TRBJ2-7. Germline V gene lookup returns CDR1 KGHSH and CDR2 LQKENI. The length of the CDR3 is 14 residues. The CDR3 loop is CASSPQGQFHEQYF. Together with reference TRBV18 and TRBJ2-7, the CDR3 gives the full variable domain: NAGVMQNPRHLVRRRGQEARLRCSPMKGHSHVYWYRQLPEEGLKFMVYLQKENIIDESGMPKERFSAEFPKEGPSILRIQQVVRGDSAAYFCASSPQGQFHEQYFGPGTRLTVT.

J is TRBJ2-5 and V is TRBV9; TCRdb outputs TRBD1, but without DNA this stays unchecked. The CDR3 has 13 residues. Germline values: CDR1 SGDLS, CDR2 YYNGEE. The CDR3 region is CASSETGRETQYF.

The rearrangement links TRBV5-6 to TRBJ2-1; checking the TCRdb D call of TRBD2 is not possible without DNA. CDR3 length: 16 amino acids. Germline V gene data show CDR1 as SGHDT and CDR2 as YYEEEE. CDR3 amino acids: CASSLGGTSIHNEQFF.

This chain's CDR3 is CSASVTDTQYF. The J gene is TRBJ2-3, the V gene TRBV20-1. The CDR3 consists of 11 residues. Germline V gives CDR1 DFQATT, CDR2 SNEGSKA (reference sequence).

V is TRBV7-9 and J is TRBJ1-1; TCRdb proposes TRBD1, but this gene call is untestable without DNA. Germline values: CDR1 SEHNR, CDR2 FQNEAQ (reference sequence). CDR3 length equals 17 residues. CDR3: CASSLAVGQGINTEAFF.

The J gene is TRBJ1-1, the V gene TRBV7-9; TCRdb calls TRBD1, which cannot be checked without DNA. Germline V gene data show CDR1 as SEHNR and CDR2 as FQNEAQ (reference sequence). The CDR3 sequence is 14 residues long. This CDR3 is CASSLPGVSAEAFF.

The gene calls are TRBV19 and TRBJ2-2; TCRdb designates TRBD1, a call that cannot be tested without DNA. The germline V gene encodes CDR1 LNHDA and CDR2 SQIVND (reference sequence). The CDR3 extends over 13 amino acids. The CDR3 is CASSATGPGELFF.

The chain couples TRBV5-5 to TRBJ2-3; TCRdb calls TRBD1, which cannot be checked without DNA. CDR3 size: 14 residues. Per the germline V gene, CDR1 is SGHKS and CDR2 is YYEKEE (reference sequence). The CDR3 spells CASSLGTLKVTQYF.

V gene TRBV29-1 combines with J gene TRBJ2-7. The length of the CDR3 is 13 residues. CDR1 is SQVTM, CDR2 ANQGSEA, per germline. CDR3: CSVDDQVFHEQYF.

CDR3 region: CSAKSGYAEAFF. V gene TRBV20-1 combines with J gene TRBJ1-1; the D call from TCRdb, TRBD1, cannot be confirmed without DNA. This CDR3 spans 12 amino acids. CDR1 is DFQATT and CDR2 is SNEGSKA in the germline V gene (reference sequence).

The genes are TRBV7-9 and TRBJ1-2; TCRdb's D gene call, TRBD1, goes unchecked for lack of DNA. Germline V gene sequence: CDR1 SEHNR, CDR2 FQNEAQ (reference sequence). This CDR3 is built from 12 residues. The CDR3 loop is CASSFSGLGYTF.

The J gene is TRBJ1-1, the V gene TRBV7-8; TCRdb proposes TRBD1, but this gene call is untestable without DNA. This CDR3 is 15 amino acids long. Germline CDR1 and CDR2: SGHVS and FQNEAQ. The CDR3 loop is CASSQGRGLDTEAFF.

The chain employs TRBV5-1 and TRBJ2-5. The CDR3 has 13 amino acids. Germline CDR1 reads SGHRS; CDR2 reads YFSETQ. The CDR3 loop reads CASSFQVQETQYF.

The CDR3 region is CASSLSLFNEQFF. This rearrangement joins TRBV7-2 to TRBJ2-1. Looked up from germline, CDR1 is SGHTA and CDR2 is FQGNSA. The CDR3 extends over 13 amino acids.

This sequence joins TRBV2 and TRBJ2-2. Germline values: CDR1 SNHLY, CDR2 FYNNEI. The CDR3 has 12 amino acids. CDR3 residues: CASSEESGELFF.

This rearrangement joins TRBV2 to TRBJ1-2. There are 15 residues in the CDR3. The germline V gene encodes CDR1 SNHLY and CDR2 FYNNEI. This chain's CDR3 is CASIRGPGANYGYTF.

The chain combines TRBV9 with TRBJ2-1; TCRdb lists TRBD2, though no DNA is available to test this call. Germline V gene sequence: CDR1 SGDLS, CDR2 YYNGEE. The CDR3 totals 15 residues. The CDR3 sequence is CASSVAGGYYNEQFF.